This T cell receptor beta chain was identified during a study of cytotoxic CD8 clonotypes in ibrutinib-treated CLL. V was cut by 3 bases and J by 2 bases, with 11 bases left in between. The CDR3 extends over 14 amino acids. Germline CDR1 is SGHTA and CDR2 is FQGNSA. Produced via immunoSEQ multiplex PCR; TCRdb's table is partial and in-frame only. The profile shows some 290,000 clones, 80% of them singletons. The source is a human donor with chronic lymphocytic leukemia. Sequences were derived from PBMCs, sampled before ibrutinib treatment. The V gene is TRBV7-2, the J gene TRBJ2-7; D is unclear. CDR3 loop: CASSFIGGTYEQYF. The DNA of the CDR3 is TGTGCCAGCAGCTTCATCGGCGGAACCTACGAGCAGTACTTC.